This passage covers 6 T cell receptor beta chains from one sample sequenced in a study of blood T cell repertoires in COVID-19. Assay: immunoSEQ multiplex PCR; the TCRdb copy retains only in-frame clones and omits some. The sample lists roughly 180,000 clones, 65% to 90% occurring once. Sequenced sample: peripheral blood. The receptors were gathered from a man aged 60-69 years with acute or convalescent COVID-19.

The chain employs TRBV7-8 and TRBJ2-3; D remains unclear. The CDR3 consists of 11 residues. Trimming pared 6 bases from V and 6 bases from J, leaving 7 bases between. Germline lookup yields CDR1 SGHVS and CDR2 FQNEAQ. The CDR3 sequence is CASSPRDTQYF. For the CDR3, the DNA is TGTGCCAGCAGTCCGAGGGATACGCAGTATTTT.

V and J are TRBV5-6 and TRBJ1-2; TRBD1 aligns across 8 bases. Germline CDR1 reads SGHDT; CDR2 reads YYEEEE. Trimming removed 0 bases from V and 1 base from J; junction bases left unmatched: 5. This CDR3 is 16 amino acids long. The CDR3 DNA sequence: TGTGCCAGCAGCTTGGCCGGACAGGGTGGTAACTATGGCTACACCTTC. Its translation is CASSLAGQGGNYGYTF.

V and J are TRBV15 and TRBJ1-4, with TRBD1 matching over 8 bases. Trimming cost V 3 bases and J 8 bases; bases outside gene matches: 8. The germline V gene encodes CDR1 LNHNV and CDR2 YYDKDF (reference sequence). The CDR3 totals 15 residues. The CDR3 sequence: CATSSPTGVREKLFF. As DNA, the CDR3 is TGTGCCACCAGCAGCCCGACAGGGGTAAGGGAAAAACTGTTTTTT.

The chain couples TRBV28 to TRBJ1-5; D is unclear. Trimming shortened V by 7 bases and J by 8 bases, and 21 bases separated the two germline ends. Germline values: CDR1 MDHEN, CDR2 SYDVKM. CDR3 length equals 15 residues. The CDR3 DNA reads TGTGCCAGCAATGAGTTTCGGTTGGGCTGGGAGCCCCAGCATTTT. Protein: CASNEFRLGWEPQHF. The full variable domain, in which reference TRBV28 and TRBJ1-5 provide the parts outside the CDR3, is DVKVTQSSRYLVKRTGEKVFLECVQDMDHENMFWYRQDPGLGLRLIYFSYDVKMKEKGDIPEGYSVSREKKERFSLILESASTNQTSMYLCASNEFRLGWEPQHFGDGTRLSIL.

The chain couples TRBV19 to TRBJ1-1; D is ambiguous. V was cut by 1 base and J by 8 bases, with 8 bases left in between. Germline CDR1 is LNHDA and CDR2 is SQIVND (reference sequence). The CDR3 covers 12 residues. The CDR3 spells CASSIGAREAFF. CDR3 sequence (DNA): TGTGCCAGTAGTATAGGCGCGAGGGAAGCTTTCTTT.

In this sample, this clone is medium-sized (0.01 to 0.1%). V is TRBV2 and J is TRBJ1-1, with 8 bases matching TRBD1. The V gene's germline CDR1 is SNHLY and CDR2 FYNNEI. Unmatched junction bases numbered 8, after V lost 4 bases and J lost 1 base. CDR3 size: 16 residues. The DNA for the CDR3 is TGTGCCAGCAGTGCGTCCCCCGACAGGGGGAACACTGAAGCTTTCTTT. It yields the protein CASSASPDRGNTEAFF. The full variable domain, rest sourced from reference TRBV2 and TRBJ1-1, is EPEVTQTPSHQVTQMGQEVILRCVPISNHLYFYWYRQILGQKVEFLVSFYNNEISEKSEIFDDQFSVERPDGSNFTLKIRSTKLEDSAMYFCASSASPDRGNTEAFFGQGTRLTVV.